The present entry profiles one TCR beta chain with its context. The data derive from a study of T cell changes during pregnancy in multiple sclerosis. Here immunoSEQ multiplex PCR was the method, and the copy in TCRdb shows in-frame clones only, minus some. Among 60,000 to 85,000 clones listed, approximately 94% were seen once. Germline CDR1 reads MNHNY; CDR2 reads SVGAGI (reference sequence). V lost 6 bases to trimming and J lost 7 bases, with 13 bases between them. CDR3 length: 13 residues. V and J are TRBV6-6 and TRBJ1-5; perhaps TRBD1 as D (5 bases). The sequences come from peripheral blood, collected in the third trimester of pregnancy. This receptor was obtained from a female donor with multiple sclerosis, enrolled in a pregnancy study. CDR3 in DNA: TGTGCCAGCAGCCCAGACAGCGTACAGCCCCAGCATTTT. This codes for CASSPDSVQPQHF.